This is a list of T cell receptor beta chains from one sample in a study of molecular identifiers for immune sequencing clone quantification. TCRdb re-derived calls from the PCR reads in MiXCR, one entry per CDR3 protein. The table lists hundreds of thousands of distinct CDR3 sequences, 25% of them singletons, with 0.78% in the top ten. Specimen: naive CD8+ T cells from blood, with Jurkat cell RNA spiked in. These receptors all come from a human donor in good health. Some libraries in this study had Jurkat cell RNA spiked in. The CDR3 runs from the conserved cysteine through the conserved F or W. The D gene is left open where the match is weak. Clone sizes are given selectively: once, few, many, or a class where the clone is expanded.

NA	TRBJ1-1	TRBV28	many	CASSLSYSRNTEAFF	TGTGCCAGCAGTTTATCCTATTCTAGGAACACTGAAGCTTTCTTT
NA	TRBJ2-7	TRBV6-2/TRBV6-3	few	CASTNEGDSTPYEQYF	TGTGCCAGCACCAACGAAGGGGACTCCACCCCCTACGAGCAGTACTTC
NA	TRBJ2-7	TRBV20-1	many	CSALGTDFYEQYF	TGCAGTGCTCTAGGGACGGATTTCTACGAGCAGTACTTC
TRBD1	TRBJ2-7	TRBV20-1	many	CSAIHRDRMLEQYF	TGCAGTGCTATCCACCGGGACAGGATGCTCGAGCAGTACTTC
NA	TRBJ2-7	TRBV30	many	CAWKDKAYEQYF	TGTGCCTGGAAGGACAAAGCCTACGAGCAGTACTTC
TRBD1	TRBJ2-3	TRBV7-9	many	CASSPPFDRELNTQYF	TGTGCCAGCAGCCCCCCCTTTGACAGGGAACTCAATACGCAGTATTTT
NA	TRBJ1-6	TRBV7-6	NA	CASSPAARSPLHF	TGTGCCAGCAGCCCGGCGGCTCGTTCACCCCTCCACTTT
NA	TRBJ1-1	TRBV27	many	CASSFGAEAFF	TGTGCCAGCAGCTTCGGGGCTGAAGCTTTCTTT
NA	TRBJ2-5	TRBV28	NA	CASGLYRVVETQYF	TGTGCCAGCGGTTTATACAGGGTCGTGGAGACCCAGTACTTC
TRBD2	TRBJ2-7	TRBV11-2	few	CASRGGSGGSSYEQYF	TGTGCCAGCAGGGGAGGTAGCGGGGGGAGCTCCTACGAGCAGTACTTC
NA	TRBJ1-2	TRBV12-5	NA	CASGSSVHGYTF	TGTGCTAGTGGTTCGTCAGTACATGGCTACACCTTC
NA	TRBJ1-2	TRBV13	NA	CASSEKVGYTF	TGTGCCAGCAGTGAGAAGGTTGGCTACACCTTC
NA	TRBJ2-2	TRBV11-3	NA	CASSLMFPADTGELFF	TGTGCCAGCAGCTTAATGTTCCCAGCCGACACCGGGGAGCTGTTTTTT
NA	TRBJ2-7	TRBV27	many	CASSHGAHEQYF	TGTGCCAGCAGTCACGGGGCCCACGAGCAGTACTTC
NA	TRBJ2-2	TRBV21-1	few	CASTPGKNTGELFF	TGTGCCAGCACCCCAGGGAAGAACACCGGGGAGCTGTTTTTT
NA	TRBJ2-7	TRBV6-2/TRBV6-3	NA	CASWGDYPYEQYF	TGTGCCAGCTGGGGCGATTACCCCTACGAGCAGTACTTC
NA	TRBJ1-5	TRBV27	many	CASSLFQGRQPQHF	TGTGCCAGCAGTTTATTCCAGGGAAGGCAGCCCCAGCATTTT
NA	TRBJ2-6	TRBV30	many	CAWSLGANVLTF	TGTGCCTGGAGTCTCGGGGCCAACGTCCTGACTTTC
NA	TRBJ2-2	TRBV15	NA	CATSRGRIAMNTGELFF	TGTGCCACCAGCAGAGGTAGGATAGCCATGAACACCGGGGAGCTGTTTTTT
NA	TRBJ2-7	TRBV29-1	many	CSVAGNSYEQYF	TGCAGCGTTGCAGGGAACTCCTACGAGCAGTACTTC
TRBD2	TRBJ2-1	TRBV25-1	many	CASSGLAGVDNEQFF	TGTGCCAGCAGTGGTCTAGCGGGCGTAGACAATGAGCAGTTCTTC
NA	TRBJ2-1	TRBV25-1	many	CASSDPDRIYNEQFF	TGTGCCAGCAGTGACCCTGACAGAATATACAATGAGCAGTTCTTC
TRBD1	TRBJ1-4	TRBV12-3/TRBV12-4	few	CASSSSGQKNEKLFF	TGTGCCAGCAGCTCCTCGGGACAGAAGAATGAAAAACTGTTTTTT
NA	TRBJ1-5	TRBV12-3/TRBV12-4	many	CASSFGGRLQPQHF	TGTGCCAGCAGTTTCGGGGGGCGACTTCAGCCCCAGCATTTT
TRBD1	TRBJ2-5	TRBV6-5	many	CASSYSNSGGETQYF	TGTGCCAGCAGTTACTCGAATTCAGGGGGCGAGACCCAGTACTTC
NA	TRBJ2-1	TRBV12-3/TRBV12-4	few	CASSLYLQGYEQFF	TGTGCCAGCAGTTTATACCTCCAGGGGTATGAGCAGTTCTTC
TRBD2	TRBJ2-1	TRBV20-1	NA	CSATTSGTLSSYNEQFF	TGCAGTGCCACGACTAGCGGGACCCTTAGCTCCTACAATGAGCAGTTCTTC
TRBD1	TRBJ1-3	TRBV7-6	many	CASSTTGIDTIYF	TGTGCCAGCAGCACGACAGGGATCGACACCATATATTTT
NA	TRBJ1-4	TRBV7-9	many	CASSLDSATNEKLFF	TGTGCCAGCAGCTTAGATTCTGCAACTAATGAAAAACTGTTTTTT
TRBD2	TRBJ2-1	TRBV7-2	many	CASSILAGGSYNEQFF	TGTGCCAGCAGCATACTAGCGGGGGGATCCTACAATGAGCAGTTCTTC
TRBD1	TRBJ1-1	TRBV5-8	NA	CASSLPGGAYTEAFF	TGTGCCAGCAGCTTGCCAGGGGGCGCGTATACTGAAGCTTTCTTT
NA	TRBJ1-4	TRBV7-9	many	CASSTRTGLNEKLFF	TGTGCCAGCAGCACACGGACGGGACTGAATGAAAAACTGTTTTTT
TRBD2	TRBJ2-7	TRBV19	NA	CASSIGGTSGKEQYF	TGTGCCAGTAGTATCGGTGGGACTAGTGGAAAGGAGCAGTACTTC
TRBD1	TRBJ2-3	TRBV6-6	many	CASSVTGGIGSDTQYF	TGTGCCAGCAGCGTGACAGGGGGAATCGGTTCAGATACGCAGTATTTT
TRBD2	TRBJ2-4	TRBV28	many	CASSFRTSGRQNIQYF	TGTGCCAGCAGTTTTCGGACTAGCGGGAGGCAAAACATTCAGTACTTC
NA	TRBJ2-3	TRBV27	many	CASSPGTPLADTQYF	TGTGCCAGCAGTCCAGGTACTCCCCTCGCAGATACGCAGTATTTT
TRBD1	TRBJ1-1	TRBV5-1	many	CASSTDREERYTEAFF	TGCGCCAGCAGCACGGACAGGGAAGAGAGGTACACTGAAGCTTTCTTT
NA	TRBJ2-7	TRBV7-6	many	CASSLAATGYEQYF	TGTGCCAGCAGCTTAGCCGCGACTGGCTACGAGCAGTACTTC
NA	TRBJ2-3	TRBV29-1	many	CSGSTDTQYF	TGCAGCGGCAGCACAGATACGCAGTATTTT
NA	TRBJ1-5	TRBV6-6	once	CASRVEAYSNQPQHF	TGTGCCAGCAGAGTCGAGGCTTATAGCAATCAGCCCCAGCATTTT
TRBD2	TRBJ2-1	TRBV30	NA	CAWSDRLAGVVYEQFF	TGTGCCTGGAGTGACCGACTAGCGGGAGTCGTATATGAGCAGTTCTTC
NA	TRBJ2-1	TRBV7-9	once	CASSLAQASLDNEQFF	TGTGCCAGCAGCTTAGCACAGGCTTCCCTCGACAATGAGCAGTTCTTC
TRBD2	TRBJ2-7	TRBV4-3	NA	CASSQEYASGPPCEQYF	TGCGCCAGCAGCCAAGAGTATGCTAGCGGGCCCCCCTGCGAGCAGTACTTC
NA	TRBJ1-5	TRBV20-1	many	CSASDPGTQSFWPQHF	TGCAGTGCTAGTGATCCCGGGACGCAGAGTTTTTGGCCCCAGCATTTT